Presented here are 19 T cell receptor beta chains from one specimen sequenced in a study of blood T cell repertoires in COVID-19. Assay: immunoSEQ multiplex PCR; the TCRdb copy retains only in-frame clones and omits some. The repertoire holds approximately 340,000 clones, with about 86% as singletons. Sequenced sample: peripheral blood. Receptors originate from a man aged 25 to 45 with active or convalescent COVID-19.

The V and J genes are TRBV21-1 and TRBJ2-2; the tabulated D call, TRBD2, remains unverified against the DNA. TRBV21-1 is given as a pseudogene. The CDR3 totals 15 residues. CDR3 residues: CARRSGAQNTGELFF. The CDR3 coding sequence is TGTGCCAGAAGAAGCGGGGCACAGAACACCGGGGAGCTGTTTTTT.

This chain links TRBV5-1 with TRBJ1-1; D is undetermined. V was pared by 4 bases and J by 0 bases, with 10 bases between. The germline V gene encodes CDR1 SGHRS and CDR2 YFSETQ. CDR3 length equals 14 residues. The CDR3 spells CASSPRDLNTEAFF. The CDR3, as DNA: TGCGCCAGCAGCCCCAGAGACTTGAACACTGAAGCTTTCTTT.

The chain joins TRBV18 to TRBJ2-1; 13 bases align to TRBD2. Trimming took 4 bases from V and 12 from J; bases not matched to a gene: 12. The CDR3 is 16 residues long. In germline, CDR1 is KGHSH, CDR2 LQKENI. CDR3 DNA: TGTGCCAGCTCACGTGCCGGGACTAGCGGGATTGGGGTGCAGTTCTTC. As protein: CASSRAGTSGIGVQFF.

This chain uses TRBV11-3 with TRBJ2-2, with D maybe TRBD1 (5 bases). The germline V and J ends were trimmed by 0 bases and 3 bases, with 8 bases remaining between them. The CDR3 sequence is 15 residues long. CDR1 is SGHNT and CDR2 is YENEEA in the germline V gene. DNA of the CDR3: TGTGCCAGCAGCTTAGATGGGGCGGACACCGGGGAGCTGTTTTTT. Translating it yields CASSLDGADTGELFF.

The CDR3 bases are TGTGCCAGCAGCTTAGTCAGAGACAGGGAGGCTTTCTTT. It specifies CASSLVRDREAFF. The chain recombines TRBV7-9 with TRBJ1-1; TRBD1 agrees at 7 bases. V lost 1 base, J lost 11 bases, and 7 bases stayed unmatched. Per the germline V gene, CDR1 is SEHNR and CDR2 is FQNEAQ (reference sequence). This CDR3 has 13 amino acids.

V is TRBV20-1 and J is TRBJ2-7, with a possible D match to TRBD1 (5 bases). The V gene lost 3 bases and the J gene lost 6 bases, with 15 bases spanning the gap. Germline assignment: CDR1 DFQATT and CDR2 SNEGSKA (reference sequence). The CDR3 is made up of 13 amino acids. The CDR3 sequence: CSASELIGAEQYF. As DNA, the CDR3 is TGCAGTGCTAGTGAGTTAATTGGGGCCGAGCAGTACTTC.

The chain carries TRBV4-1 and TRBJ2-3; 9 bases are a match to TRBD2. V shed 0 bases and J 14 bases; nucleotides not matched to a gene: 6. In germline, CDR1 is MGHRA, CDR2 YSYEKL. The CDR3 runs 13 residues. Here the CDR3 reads CASSQDSGTSWYF. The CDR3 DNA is TGCGCCAGCAGCCAAGACTCCGGGACTAGCTGGTATTTT.

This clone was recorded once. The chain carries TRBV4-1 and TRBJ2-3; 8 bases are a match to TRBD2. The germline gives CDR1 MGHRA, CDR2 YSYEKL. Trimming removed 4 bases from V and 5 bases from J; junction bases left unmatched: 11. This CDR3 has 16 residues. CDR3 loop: CASSLLVAGRGDTQYF. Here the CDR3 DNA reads TGCGCCAGCAGCCTCCTCGTAGCGGGGAGGGGAGATACGCAGTATTTT.

The CDR3 nucleotides read TGTGCCAGCAGTTTTAATGCGGGACCCTACGAGCAGTACTTC. Its translation: CASSFNAGPYEQYF. The chain carries TRBV27 and TRBJ2-7; tentative D call: TRBD2 (6 bases). Germline V lookup: CDR1 MNHEY, CDR2 SMNVEV (reference sequence). V was trimmed by 3 bases and J by 2 bases, leaving 11 bases between them. The CDR3 runs 14 residues.

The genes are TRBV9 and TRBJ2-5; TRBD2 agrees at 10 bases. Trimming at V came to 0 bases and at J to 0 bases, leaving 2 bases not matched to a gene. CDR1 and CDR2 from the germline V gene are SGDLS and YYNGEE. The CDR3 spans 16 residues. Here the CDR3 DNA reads TGTGCCAGCAGCGTAGGTAGCGGGGGGCACCAAGAGACCCAGTACTTC. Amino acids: CASSVGSGGHQETQYF.

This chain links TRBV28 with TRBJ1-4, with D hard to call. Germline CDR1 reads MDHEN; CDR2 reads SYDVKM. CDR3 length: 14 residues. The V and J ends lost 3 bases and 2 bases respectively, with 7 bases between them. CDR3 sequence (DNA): TGTGCCAGCAGTTTTCGTCTGACTAATGAAAAACTGTTTTTT. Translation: CASSFRLTNEKLFF.

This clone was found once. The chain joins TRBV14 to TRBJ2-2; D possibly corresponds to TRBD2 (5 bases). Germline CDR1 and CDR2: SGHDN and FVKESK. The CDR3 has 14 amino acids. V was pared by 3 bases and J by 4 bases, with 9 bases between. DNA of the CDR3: TGTGCCAGCAGCCAGTTTGGAGGCACCGGGGAGCTGTTTTTT. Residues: CASSQFGGTGELFF.

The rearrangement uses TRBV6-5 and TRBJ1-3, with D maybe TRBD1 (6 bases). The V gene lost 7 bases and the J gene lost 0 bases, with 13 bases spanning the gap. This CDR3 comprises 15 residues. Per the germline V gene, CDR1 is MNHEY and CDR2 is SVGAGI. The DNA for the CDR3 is TGTGCCAGCAAACCGGACAGAAGCTCTGGAAACACCATATATTTT. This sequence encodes CASKPDRSSGNTIYF.

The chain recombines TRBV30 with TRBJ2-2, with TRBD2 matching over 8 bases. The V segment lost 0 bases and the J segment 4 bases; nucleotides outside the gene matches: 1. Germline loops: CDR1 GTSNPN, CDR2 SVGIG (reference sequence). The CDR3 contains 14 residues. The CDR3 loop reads CAWSVRGGTGELFF. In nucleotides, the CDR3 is TGTGCCTGGAGTGTACGGGGGGGCACCGGGGAGCTGTTTTTT.

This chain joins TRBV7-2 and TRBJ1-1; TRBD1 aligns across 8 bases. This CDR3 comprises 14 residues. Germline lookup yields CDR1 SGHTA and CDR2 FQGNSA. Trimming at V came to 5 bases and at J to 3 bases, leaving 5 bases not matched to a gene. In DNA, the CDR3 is TGTGCCAGCAGCGCGGACAGGGAAGACACTGAAGCTTTCTTT. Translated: CASSADREDTEAFF.

The CDR3 loop is CASSLVRGASTDTQYF. In DNA form, the CDR3 reads TGTGCCAGCAGCTTGGTCCGCGGGGCTAGCACAGATACGCAGTATTTT. This chain connects TRBV5-5 to TRBJ2-3, with a weak D call TRBD2 (6 bases). The CDR3 is 16 amino acids. V was trimmed by 0 bases and J by 0 bases, leaving 11 bases between them. CDR1 SGHKS and CDR2 YYEKEE come from the germline V gene (reference sequence). Full variable domain (missing parts from reference TRBV5-5 and TRBJ2-3): DAGVTQSPTHLIKTRGQQVTLRCSPISGHKSVSWYQQVLGQGPQFIFQYYEKEERGRGNFPDRFSARQFPNYSSELNVNALLLGDSALYLCASSLVRGASTDTQYFGPGTRLTVL.

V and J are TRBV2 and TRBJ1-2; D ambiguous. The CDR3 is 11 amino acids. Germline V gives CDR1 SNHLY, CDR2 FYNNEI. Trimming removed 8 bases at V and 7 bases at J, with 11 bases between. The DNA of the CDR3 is TGTGCCAGCGGGCAGGAGGTTGGCTACACCTTC. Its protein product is CASGQEVGYTF.

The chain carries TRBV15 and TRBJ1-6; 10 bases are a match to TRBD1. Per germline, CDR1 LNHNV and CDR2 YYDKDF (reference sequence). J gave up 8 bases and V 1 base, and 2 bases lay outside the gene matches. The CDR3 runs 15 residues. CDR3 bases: TGTGCCACCAGCAGAGCAGGACAGGGGGATTCACCCCTCCACTTT. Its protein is CATSRAGQGDSPLHF.

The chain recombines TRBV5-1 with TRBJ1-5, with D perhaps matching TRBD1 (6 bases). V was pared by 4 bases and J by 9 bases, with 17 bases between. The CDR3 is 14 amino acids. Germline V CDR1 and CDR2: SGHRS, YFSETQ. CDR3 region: CASSRGAGVPPQHF. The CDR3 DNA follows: TGCGCCAGCAGCCGAGGGGCAGGGGTTCCGCCCCAGCATTTT.